The entry below gives a single T cell receptor beta chain sequence along with its context. Its target is unknown. The method was immunoSEQ multiplex PCR; TCRdb's version includes in-frame clones alone and lacks a portion of them. This sample has about 130,000 clones, with 85% to 90% found just once. These data belong to a study of radiation and T cells in renal cell carcinoma. The ends lost 6 bases at V and 7 bases at J; junction bases unmatched: 13. Per germline, CDR1 MNHEY and CDR2 SVGAGI. The CDR3 contains 15 residues. Indicated time point: blood 2 weeks post-SBRT. Treatment in this sample: 15 Gy SBRT to primary tumor, nephrectomy 4 weeks later. Whole-study findings and limits: Top tumor clonotypes rose in blood 2 weeks post-radiation, then contracted.

The sample consisted of blood, taken from a patient whose treatment included radiotherapy and nephrectomy. The chain has TRBV6-5 and TRBJ2-5, with TRBD2 identical over 8 bases. The sequence derives from a woman aged 70-85 years with renal cell carcinoma. This chain's CDR3 is CASRPPRGGSGTQYF. As DNA, the CDR3 is TGTGCCAGCAGGCCCCCCCGGGGGGGGTCGGGGACCCAGTACTTC.